This T cell receptor (beta chain) is drawn from a study of blood T cells in healthy people across ages. Broader study findings: The study lacked donor CMV status, which possibly confounded expanded clonotype changes.

To note about this clonotype: Its antigen remains unknown.

It was roughly 10 milliliters of peripheral blood that were drawn from each donor. RNA extraction gave at least 5.5 micrograms of total RNA per sample. The CDR3 spans 15 residues. From germline, CDR1 is LNHNV and CDR2 YYDKDF (reference sequence). Trimming took off 0 bases at V and 5 bases at J, with 11 bases between the two ends. With a J-beta primer mix and a sample-barcoded 5' primer, a second PCR ran roughly 6 to 12 cycles. TCRdb analysed the 5' RACE reads with MiXCR anew, one entry per CDR3 protein. The profile shows 1,500,000 or so distinct CDR3 sequences, roughly 43% of them singletons. The rearrangement uses TRBV15 and TRBJ2-1; tentatively, D is TRBD1 (6 bases). The clonotype originates from a woman between 18 and 29 years old in good health. Sequencing was done on a sample of blood. For the CDR3, the DNA is TGTGCCACCAGCAGAGATCCAGGGGCAGACAATGAGCAGTTCTTC. Encoded protein: CATSRDPGADNEQFF. Looking up the rest from reference TRBV15 and TRBJ2-1 gives the full variable domain: DAMVIQNPRYQVTQFGKPVTLSCSQTLNHNVMYWYQQKSSQAPKLLFHYYDKDFNNEADTPDNFQSRRPNTSFCFLDIRSPGLGDTAMYLCATSRDPGADNEQFFGPGTRLTVL.